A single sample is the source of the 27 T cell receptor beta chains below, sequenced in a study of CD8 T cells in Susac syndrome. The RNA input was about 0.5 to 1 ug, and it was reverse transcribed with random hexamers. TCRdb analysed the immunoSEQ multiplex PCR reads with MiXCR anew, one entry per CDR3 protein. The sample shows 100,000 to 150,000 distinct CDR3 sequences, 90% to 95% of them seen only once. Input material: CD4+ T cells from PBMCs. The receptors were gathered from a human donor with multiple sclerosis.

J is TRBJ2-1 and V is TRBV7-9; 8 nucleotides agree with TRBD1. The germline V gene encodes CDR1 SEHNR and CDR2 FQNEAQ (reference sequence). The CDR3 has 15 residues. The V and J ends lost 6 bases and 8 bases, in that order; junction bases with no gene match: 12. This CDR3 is CASRTTGGFNYEQFF. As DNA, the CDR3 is TGTGCCAGCAGAACTACAGGGGGGTTCAACTATGAGCAGTTCTTC.

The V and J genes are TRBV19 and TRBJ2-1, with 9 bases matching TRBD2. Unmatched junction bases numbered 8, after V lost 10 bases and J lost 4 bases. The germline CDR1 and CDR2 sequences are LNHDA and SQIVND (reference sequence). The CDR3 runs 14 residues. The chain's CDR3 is CATKRGVLYNEQFF. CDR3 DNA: TGTGCCACCAAGCGGGGGGTACTATACAATGAGCAGTTCTTC.

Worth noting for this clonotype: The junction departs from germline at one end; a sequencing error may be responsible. The CDR3 here is CASSQDRAGLMNTEVFF. In nucleotides, the CDR3 is TGTGCCAGCAGCCAAGACCGGGCAGGACTCATGAACACTGAAGTTTTCTTT. The rearrangement links TRBV4-2 to TRBJ1-1; no definite D call. The CDR3 sequence is 17 residues long. Looked up from germline, CDR1 is LGHNA and CDR2 is YNFKEQ.

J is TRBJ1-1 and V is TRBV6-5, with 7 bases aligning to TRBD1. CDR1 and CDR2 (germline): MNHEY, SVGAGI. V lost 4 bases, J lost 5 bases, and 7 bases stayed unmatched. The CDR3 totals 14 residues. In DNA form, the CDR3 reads TGTGCCAGCAGTTCCCGGGACAGCTTTACTGAAGCTTTCTTT. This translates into CASSSRDSFTEAFF.

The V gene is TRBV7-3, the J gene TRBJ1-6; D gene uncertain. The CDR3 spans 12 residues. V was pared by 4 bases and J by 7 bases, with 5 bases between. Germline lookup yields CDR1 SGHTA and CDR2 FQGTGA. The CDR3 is CASSSGNSPLHF. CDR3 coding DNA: TGTGCCAGCAGCTCCGGGAATTCACCCCTCCACTTT.

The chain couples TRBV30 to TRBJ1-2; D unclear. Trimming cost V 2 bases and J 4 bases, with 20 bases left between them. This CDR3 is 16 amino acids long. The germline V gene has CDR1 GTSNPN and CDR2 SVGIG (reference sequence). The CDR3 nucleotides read TGTGCCTGGAGTCGAGGGAAATTGAACTCTGTCTATGGCTACACCTTC. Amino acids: CAWSRGKLNSVYGYTF.

The CDR3 spells CASSLWQLNTGELFF. The CDR3, as DNA: TGTGCCAGCAGTTTGTGGCAGTTGAACACCGGGGAGCTGTTTTTT. The chain has TRBV28 and TRBJ2-2; D call uncertain. The germline V gene has CDR1 MDHEN and CDR2 SYDVKM. The CDR3 is made up of 15 amino acids. V lost 3 bases and J 1 base, leaving 9 bases between the germline ends.

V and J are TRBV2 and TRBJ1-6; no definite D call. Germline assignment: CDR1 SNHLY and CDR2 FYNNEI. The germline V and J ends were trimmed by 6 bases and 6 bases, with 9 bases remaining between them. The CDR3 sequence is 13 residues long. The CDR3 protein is CASSVGSNSPLHF. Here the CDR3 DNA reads TGTGCCAGCAGCGTGGGGAGTAATTCACCCCTCCACTTT.

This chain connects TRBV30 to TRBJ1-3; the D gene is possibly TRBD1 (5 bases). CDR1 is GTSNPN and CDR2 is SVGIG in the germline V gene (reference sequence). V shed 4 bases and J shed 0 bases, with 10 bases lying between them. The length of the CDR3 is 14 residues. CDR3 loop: CAWMGEHSGNTIYF. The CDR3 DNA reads TGTGCCTGGATGGGGGAACACTCTGGAAACACCATATATTTT.

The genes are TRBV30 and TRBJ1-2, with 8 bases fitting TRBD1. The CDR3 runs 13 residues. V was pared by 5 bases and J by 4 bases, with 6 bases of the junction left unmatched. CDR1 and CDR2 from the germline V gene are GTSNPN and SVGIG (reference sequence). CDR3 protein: CAWGRGRGYGYTF. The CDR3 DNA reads TGTGCCTGGGGCAGGGGGCGCGGCTATGGCTACACCTTC.

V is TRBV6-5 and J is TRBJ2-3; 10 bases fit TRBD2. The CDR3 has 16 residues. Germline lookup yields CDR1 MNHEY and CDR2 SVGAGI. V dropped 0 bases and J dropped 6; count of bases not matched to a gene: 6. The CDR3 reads CASSYSGLAAVDTQYF. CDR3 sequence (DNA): TGTGCCAGCAGTTACTCAGGACTAGCGGCCGTCGATACGCAGTATTTT.

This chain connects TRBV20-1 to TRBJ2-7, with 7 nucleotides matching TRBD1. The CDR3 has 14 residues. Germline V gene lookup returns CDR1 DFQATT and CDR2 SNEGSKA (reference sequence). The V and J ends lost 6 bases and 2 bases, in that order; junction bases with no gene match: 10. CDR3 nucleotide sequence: TGCAGTGCGAGGACAGACAGGGCCACCTACGAGCAGTACTTC. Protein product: CSARTDRATYEQYF.

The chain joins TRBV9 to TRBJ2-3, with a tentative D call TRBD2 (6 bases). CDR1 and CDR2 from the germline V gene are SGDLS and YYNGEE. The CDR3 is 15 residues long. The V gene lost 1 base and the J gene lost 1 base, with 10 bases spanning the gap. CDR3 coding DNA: TGTGCCAGCAGCGTAAAGCCTAGCGGCACAGATACGCAGTATTTT. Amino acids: CASSVKPSGTDTQYF.

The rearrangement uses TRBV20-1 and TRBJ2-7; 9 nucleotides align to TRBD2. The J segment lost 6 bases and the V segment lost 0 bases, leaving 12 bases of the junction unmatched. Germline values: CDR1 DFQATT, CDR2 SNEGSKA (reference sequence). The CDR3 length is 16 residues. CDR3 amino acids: CSAREAGGSSVVEQYF. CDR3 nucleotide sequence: TGCAGTGCTAGAGAGGCGGGGGGGTCCAGTGTAGTCGAGCAGTACTTC.

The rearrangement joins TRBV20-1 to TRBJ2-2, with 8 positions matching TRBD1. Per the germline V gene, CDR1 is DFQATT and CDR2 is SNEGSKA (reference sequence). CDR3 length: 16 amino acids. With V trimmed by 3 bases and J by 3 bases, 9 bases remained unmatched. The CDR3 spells CSARGPGGADTGELFF. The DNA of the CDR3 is TGCAGTGCTAGGGGCCCAGGGGGCGCGGACACCGGGGAGCTGTTTTTT.

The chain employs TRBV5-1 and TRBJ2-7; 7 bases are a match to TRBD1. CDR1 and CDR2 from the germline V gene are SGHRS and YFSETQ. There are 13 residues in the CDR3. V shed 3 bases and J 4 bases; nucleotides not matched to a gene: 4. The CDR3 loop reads CASSSPGQYEQYF. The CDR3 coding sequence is TGCGCCAGCAGCTCCCCGGGACAGTACGAGCAGTACTTC.

The CDR3 is CASIGGGTEAFF. The CDR3 DNA reads as TGTGCCAGCATCGGTGGGGGGACTGAAGCTTTCTTT. V is TRBV28 and J is TRBJ1-1; D might be TRBD1 (5 bases). Trimming removed 7 bases from V and 5 bases from J, with 11 bases in between. CDR3 size: 12 residues. CDR1 is MDHEN and CDR2 is SYDVKM in the germline V gene.

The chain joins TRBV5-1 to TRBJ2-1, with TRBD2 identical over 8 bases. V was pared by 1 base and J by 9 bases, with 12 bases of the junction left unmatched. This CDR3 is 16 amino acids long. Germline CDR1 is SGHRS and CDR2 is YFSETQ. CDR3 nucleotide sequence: TGCGCCAGCAGCTTGAAGTTAACGGGGGGGCCAGGTGAGCAGTTCTTC. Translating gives CASSLKLTGGPGEQFF.

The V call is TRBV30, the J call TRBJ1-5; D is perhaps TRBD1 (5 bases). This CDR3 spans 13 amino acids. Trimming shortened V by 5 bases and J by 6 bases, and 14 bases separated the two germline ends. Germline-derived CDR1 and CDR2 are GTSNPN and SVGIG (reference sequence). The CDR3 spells CAWGQGGSQPQHF. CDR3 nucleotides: TGTGCCTGGGGACAAGGAGGTAGTCAGCCCCAGCATTTT.

In DNA, the CDR3 is TGCAGCGTTGACCAGACAGGGTTCTACGAGCAGTACTTC. This encodes CSVDQTGFYEQYF. The V and J genes are TRBV29-1 and TRBJ2-7; 7 nucleotides agree with TRBD1. The CDR3 has 13 amino acids. The germline gives CDR1 SQVTM, CDR2 ANQGSEA. After removal of 3 bases from V and 3 bases from J, the junction contained 5 bases not matched to a gene.

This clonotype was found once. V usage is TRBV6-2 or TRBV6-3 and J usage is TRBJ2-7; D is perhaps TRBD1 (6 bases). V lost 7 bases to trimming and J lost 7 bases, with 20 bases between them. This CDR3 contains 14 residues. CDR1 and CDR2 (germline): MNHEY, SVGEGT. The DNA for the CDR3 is TGTGCCAGCAACACCGAAACAGGCCAGGGGGAGCAGTACTTC. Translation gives CASNTETGQGEQYF.

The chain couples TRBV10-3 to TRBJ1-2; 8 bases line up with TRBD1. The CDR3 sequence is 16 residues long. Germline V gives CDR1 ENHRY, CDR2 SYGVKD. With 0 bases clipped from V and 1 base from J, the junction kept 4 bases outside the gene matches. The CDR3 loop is CAISESNRGINYGYTF. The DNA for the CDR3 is TGTGCCATCAGTGAGTCGAACAGGGGGATTAACTATGGCTACACCTTC.

The CDR3 is CASSLGRGDEGYTF. The CDR3 DNA sequence: TGCGCCAGCAGCTTGGGGCGCGGGGATGAGGGCTACACCTTC. The chain has TRBV5-1 and TRBJ1-2, with unresolved D. Germline V CDR1 and CDR2: SGHRS, YFSETQ. CDR3 size: 14 residues. V was clipped by 0 bases and J by 8 bases, with 14 bases between them.

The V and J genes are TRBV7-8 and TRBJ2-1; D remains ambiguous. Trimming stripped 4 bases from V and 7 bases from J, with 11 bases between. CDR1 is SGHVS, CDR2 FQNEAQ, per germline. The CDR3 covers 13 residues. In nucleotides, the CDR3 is TGTGCCAGCAGCTCGGGCTGGATTAATGAGCAGTTCTTC. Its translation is CASSSGWINEQFF.

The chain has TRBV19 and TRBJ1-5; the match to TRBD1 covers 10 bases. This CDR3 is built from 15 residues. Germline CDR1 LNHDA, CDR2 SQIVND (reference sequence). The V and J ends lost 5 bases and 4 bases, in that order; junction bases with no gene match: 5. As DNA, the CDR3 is TGTGCCAGTAGTCCCGACAGGGGGCGAAATCAGCCCCAGCATTTT. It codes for CASSPDRGRNQPQHF.

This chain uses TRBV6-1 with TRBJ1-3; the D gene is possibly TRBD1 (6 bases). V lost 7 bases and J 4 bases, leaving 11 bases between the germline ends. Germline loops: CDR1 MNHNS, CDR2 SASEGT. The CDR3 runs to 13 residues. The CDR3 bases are TGTGCCAGCACAGGGGATACAGGAAACACCATATATTTT. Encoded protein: CASTGDTGNTIYF.

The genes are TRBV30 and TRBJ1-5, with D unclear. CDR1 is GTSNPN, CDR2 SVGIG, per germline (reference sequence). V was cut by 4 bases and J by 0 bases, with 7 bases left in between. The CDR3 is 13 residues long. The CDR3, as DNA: TGTGCCTGGAACGAGAATAGCAATCAGCCCCAGCATTTT. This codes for CAWNENSNQPQHF. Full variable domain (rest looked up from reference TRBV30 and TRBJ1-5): SQTIHQWPATLVQPVGSPLSLECTVEGTSNPNLYWYRQAAGRGLQLLFYSVGIGQISSEVPQNLSASRPQDRQFILSSKKLLLSDSGFYLCAWNENSNQPQHFGDGTRLSIL.